This T cell receptor (beta chain) was captured in a study of shared clonotypes between healthy human individuals. Whole-study context: Serving as donors were a couple of women and three men, whose ages spanned 18 to 49. Per-donor plates numbered three CD4 naive, three CD4 memory, two CD8 naive and one CD8 memory. Study-wide findings and caveats: Clonotypes shared by all four sorted-subset donors had higher generation probabilities than non-shared clonotypes. Across subsets, estimated richness was generally greater for naive than for memory populations.

Assay used: immunoSEQ multiplex PCR; TCRdb lists only in-frame clones, some missing. The sample lists 1,500,000 or so clones; 98% were seen once. As to this clone: Its cognate antigen is unknown.

The J segment lost 7 bases and the V segment lost 0 bases, leaving 14 bases of the junction unmatched. Germline CDR1 SNHLY, CDR2 FYNNEI. The CDR3 totals 18 residues. The sample taken for sequencing was naive CD4+ T cells sorted from blood. Regarding subset: CD45RA+ positively selected. The chain links TRBV2 to TRBJ1-5; TRBD1 agrees at 8 bases. The receptor was isolated from a man aged 25 to 40 in good health. The CDR3 sequence: CASSEALVYGQGGQPQHF. CDR3 coding DNA: TGTGCCAGCAGTGAAGCGCTTGTCTATGGACAGGGCGGGCAGCCCCAGCATTTT.